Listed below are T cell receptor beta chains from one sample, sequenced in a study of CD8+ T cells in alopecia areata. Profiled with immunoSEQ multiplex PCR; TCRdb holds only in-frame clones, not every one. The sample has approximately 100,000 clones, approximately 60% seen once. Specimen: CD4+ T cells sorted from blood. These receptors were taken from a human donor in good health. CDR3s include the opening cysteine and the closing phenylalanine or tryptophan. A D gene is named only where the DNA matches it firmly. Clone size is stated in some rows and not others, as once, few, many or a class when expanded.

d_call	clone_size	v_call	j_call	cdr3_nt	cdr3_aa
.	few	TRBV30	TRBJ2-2	TGTGCCTGGAAGGGAATCGCGAACACCGGGGAGCTGTTTTTT	CAWKGIANTGELFF
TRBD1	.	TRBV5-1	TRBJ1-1	TGCGCCAGCAGCTTGCAGGGGGGCACTGAAGCTTTCTTT	CASSLQGGTEAFF
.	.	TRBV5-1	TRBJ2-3	TGCGCCAGCAGCTTGTCTCCGAGCACAGATACGCAGTATTTT	CASSLSPSTDTQYF
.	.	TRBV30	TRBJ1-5	TGTGCCTGGAGTGTACTTGGTCGTGGAGGAGAACTTAATAGCAATCAGCCCCAGCATTTT	CAWSVLGRGGELNSNQPQHF
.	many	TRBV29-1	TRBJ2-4	TGCAGCGTTCCCCGACAGGTCGGGCCCAAAAACATTCAGTACTTC	CSVPRQVGPKNIQYF
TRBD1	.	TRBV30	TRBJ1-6	TGTGCCAGGGGACAGTATAATTCACCCCTCCACTTT	CARGQYNSPLHF
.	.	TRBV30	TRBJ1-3	TGTGCCTGGAGTGTTAAAAACACCATATATTTT	CAWSVKNTIYF
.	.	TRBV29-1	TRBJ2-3	TGCAGCGTTCAAAAAAGGGGGACTAGCACAGATACGCAGTATTTT	CSVQKRGTSTDTQYF
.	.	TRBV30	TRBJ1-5	TGTGCCTGGAGTGTTCTGGACAATCAGCCCCAGCATTTT	CAWSVLDNQPQHF
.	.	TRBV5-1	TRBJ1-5	TGCGCCAGCAGCTTGGACCCAGGGCCGAGGAATCAGCCCCAGCATTTT	CASSLDPGPRNQPQHF
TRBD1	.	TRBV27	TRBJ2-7	TGTGCCAGCAGTCCGGGACAGCACTACGAGCAGTACTTC	CASSPGQHYEQYF
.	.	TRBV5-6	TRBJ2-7	TGTGCCAGCAGCTTGACAGGGACTTGGTACGAGCAGTACTTC	CASSLTGTWYEQYF
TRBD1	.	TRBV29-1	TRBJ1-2	TGCAGCGTTGTACTAGGGACAGACTATGGCTACACCTTC	CSVVLGTDYGYTF
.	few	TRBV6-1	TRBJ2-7	TGTGCCAGCAGTGAAGCCAGTCAGGGTATCTACGAGCAGTACTTC	CASSEASQGIYEQYF
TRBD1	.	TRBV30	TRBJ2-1	TGTGCCTGGAGTGTAGGGGGCAACAATGAGCAGTTCTTC	CAWSVGGNNEQFF
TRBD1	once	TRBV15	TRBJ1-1	TGTGCCACCAGCAGTAACTGGGACAGGGGGCAAGCTTTCTTT	CATSSNWDRGQAFF
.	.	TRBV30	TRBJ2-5	TGTGCCTGGAGTGTACAATTCCAAGAGACCCAGTACTTC	CAWSVQFQETQYF
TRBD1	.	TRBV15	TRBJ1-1	TGTGCCACCAGCCCGGGACAGGGGTACACTGAAGCTTTCTTT	CATSPGQGYTEAFF
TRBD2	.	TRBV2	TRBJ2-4	TGTGCCAGCAGTGAGATTGCGGGGGGGCGTGGCATTCAGTACTTC	CASSEIAGGRGIQYF
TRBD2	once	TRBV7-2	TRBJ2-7	TGTGCCAGCAGCCCTCAGCGGGGAGGATCCGAGCAGTACTTC	CASSPQRGGSEQYF
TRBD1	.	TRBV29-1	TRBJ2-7	TGCAGCGTTGTATCGGGACAGGGATACGAGCAGTACTTC	CSVVSGQGYEQYF
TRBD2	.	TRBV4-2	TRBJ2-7	TGTGCCAGCAGCCAAGGGACTAGCGGAAACTACGAGCAGTACTTC	CASSQGTSGNYEQYF
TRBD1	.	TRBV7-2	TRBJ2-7	TGTGCCAGCAGCTTAACGACAGGGTGGTACGAGCAGTACTTC	CASSLTTGWYEQYF
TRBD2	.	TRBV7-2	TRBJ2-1	TGTGCCAGCAGCTCCCCGGTCGGGGGGGCCCGTTCGAATGAGCAGTTCTTC	CASSSPVGGARSNEQFF
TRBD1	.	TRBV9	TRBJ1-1	TGTGCCAGCAGCGTCACAGGGGTTCACACTGAAGCTTTCTTT	CASSVTGVHTEAFF
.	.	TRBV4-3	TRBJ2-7	TGCGCCAGCAGAAGGGGAAAACAGGGTTTCCGCTACGAGCAGTACTTC	CASRRGKQGFRYEQYF
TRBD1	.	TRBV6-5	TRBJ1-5	TGTGCCAGCAGTTACTCGGGGACAGGGTCTAATCAGCCCCAGCATTTT	CASSYSGTGSNQPQHF
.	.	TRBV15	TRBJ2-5	TGTGCCACCAGCAGAGATACGACAGAAGAGACCCAGTACTTC	CATSRDTTEETQYF
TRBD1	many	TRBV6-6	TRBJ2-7	TGTGCCAGCAGTTTGACAGGGGGCAAGTACGAGCAGTACTTC	CASSLTGGKYEQYF
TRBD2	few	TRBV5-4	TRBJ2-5	TGTGCCAGCAGCTTGATATCGCAGGGAGGGAAGACCCAGTACTTC	CASSLISQGGKTQYF
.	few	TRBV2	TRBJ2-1	TGTGCCAGCAGTGAAAAAAGTCCCCAAGAGAAGTTCTTC	CASSEKSPQEKFF
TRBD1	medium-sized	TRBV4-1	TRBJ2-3	TGCGCCAGCAGCCAAGGGACAGGGGGCACAGATACGCAGTATTTT	CASSQGTGGTDTQYF
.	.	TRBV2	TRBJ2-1	TGTGCCAGCAGTGAGGAGGGCGGGACGTACAATGAGCAGTTCTTC	CASSEEGGTYNEQFF
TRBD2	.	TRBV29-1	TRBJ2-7	TGCAGCGTTGAAGATTCCTCATCCGGGGGGATCTACGAGCAGTACTTC	CSVEDSSSGGIYEQYF
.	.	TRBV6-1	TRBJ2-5	TGTGCCAGCAGTCCAAACCCCGGCAGGGGAGGGACCCAGTACTTC	CASSPNPGRGGTQYF
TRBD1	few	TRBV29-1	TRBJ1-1	TGCAGCGTTGACAGGGGGCTGGGGACTGAAGCTTTCTTT	CSVDRGLGTEAFF